These 20 T cell receptor beta chains share one sample of origin, sequenced in a study of shared clonotypes between healthy human individuals. Profiling relied on immunoSEQ multiplex PCR, and the TCRdb table lists in-frame clones only, not all of them. The data show 950,000 to 1,100,000 clones, about 75% seen once. The sample comprised memory CD4+ T cells sorted from blood. Documented subset: CD45RA-negative fraction. These receptors were taken from a man aged 18 to 29 in good health.

This clone was recorded many times. Different DNA sequences within this sample yield the same CDR3. The rearrangement links TRBV7-9 to TRBJ1-1, with D unclear. Germline V gene sequence: CDR1 SEHNR, CDR2 FQNEAQ (reference sequence). The CDR3 contains 11 residues. The ends were cut back, 4 bases at V and 6 bases at J, with 6 bases in the middle. The CDR3 reads CASSWTAEAFF. As DNA, the CDR3 is TGTGCCAGCAGCTGGACCGCTGAAGCTTTCTTT.

This sequence joins TRBV5-5 and TRBJ2-7, with TRBD2 matching over 12 bases. V lost 3 bases and J lost 3; bases outside the gene matches: 4. The CDR3 extends over 15 amino acids. Germline CDR1 is SGHKS and CDR2 is YYEKEE (reference sequence). The CDR3 is CASSSRTSGDYEQYF. CDR3 sequence (DNA): TGTGCCAGCAGCTCAAGGACTAGCGGGGACTACGAGCAGTACTTC. Together with reference TRBV5-5 and TRBJ2-7, the CDR3 gives the full variable domain: DAGVTQSPTHLIKTRGQQVTLRCSPISGHKSVSWYQQVLGQGPQFIFQYYEKEERGRGNFPDRFSARQFPNYSSELNVNALLLGDSALYLCASSSRTSGDYEQYFGPGTRLTVT.

The rearrangement links TRBV6-5 to TRBJ1-6, with D possibly being TRBD1 (5 bases). There are 15 residues in the CDR3. The germline V gene encodes CDR1 MNHEY and CDR2 SVGAGI. Trimming shortened V by 2 bases and J by 7 bases, and 12 bases separated the two germline ends. The CDR3 loop reads CASSYRRGGNSPLHF. The CDR3 nucleotides are TGTGCCAGCAGTTACCGCCGGGGGGGAAATTCACCCCTCCACTTT.

The rearrangement links TRBV4-3 to TRBJ2-1; D unclear. The CDR3 spans 17 residues. Trimming pared 0 bases from V and 6 bases from J, leaving 18 bases between. Germline V lookup: CDR1 LGHNA, CDR2 YSLEER. Here the CDR3 reads CASSQDTWPGLINEQFF. The DNA for the CDR3 is TGCGCCAGCAGCCAAGATACATGGCCGGGCCTAATCAATGAGCAGTTCTTC.

The J gene is TRBJ1-6, the V gene TRBV27; D not resolved. Germline lookup yields CDR1 MNHEY and CDR2 SMNVEV (reference sequence). This CDR3 comprises 12 residues. Trimming removed 2 bases from V and 9 bases from J, with 5 bases in between. The CDR3 DNA is TGTGCCAGCAGTTTAGGTTTTTCACCCCTCCACTTT. It encodes CASSLGFSPLHF.

The chain is built from TRBV10-3 and TRBJ1-5; tentative D call: TRBD1 (6 bases). CDR3 length: 14 amino acids. V lost 4 bases to trimming and J lost 4 bases, with 11 bases between them. Germline assignment: CDR1 ENHRY and CDR2 SYGVKD. CDR3: CAISVSTGNQPQHF. The CDR3 DNA is TGTGCCATCAGTGTGTCGACAGGTAATCAGCCCCAGCATTTT.

In the case of this clone: This specimen includes other DNA sequences encoding the same CDR3. The CDR3 spells CASSPAGGTDTQYF. CDR3 sequence (DNA): TGTGCCAGCAGCCCGGCAGGCGGGACAGATACGCAGTATTTT. The V call is TRBV7-9, the J call TRBJ2-3, with TRBD2 as a possible D gene (5 bases). The germline V gene encodes CDR1 SEHNR and CDR2 FQNEAQ (reference sequence). V was cut by 5 bases and J by 3 bases, with 12 bases left in between. The CDR3 extends over 14 amino acids.

The V and J genes are TRBV11-2 and TRBJ2-1, with 8 bases fitting TRBD2. CDR3 length: 14 residues. J was trimmed by 9 bases and V by 5 bases; bases with no gene match: 9. The germline CDR1 and CDR2 sequences are SGHAT and FQNNGV. CDR3: CASSIYSGDGEQFF. The CDR3 coding sequence is TGTGCCAGCAGCATCTATAGCGGGGACGGTGAGCAGTTCTTC.

A few counts support this clone. J is TRBJ2-6 and V is TRBV5-1; tentative D call: TRBD2 (5 bases). V shed 4 bases and J shed 4 bases, with 12 bases lying between them. This CDR3 is built from 15 residues. Germline V lookup: CDR1 SGHRS, CDR2 YFSETQ. The CDR3 loop reads CASSPLGDGANVLTF. CDR3 coding DNA: TGCGCCAGCAGCCCCCTGGGAGACGGGGCCAACGTCCTGACTTTC.

This sequence joins TRBV2 and TRBJ1-1; D gene ambiguous. The CDR3 consists of 13 residues. Germline V gene lookup returns CDR1 SNHLY and CDR2 FYNNEI. V was clipped by 6 bases and J by 4 bases, with 12 bases between them. CDR3 amino acids: CASRPGELTEAFF. CDR3 bases: TGTGCCAGCAGACCCGGGGAGCTCACTGAAGCTTTCTTT.

The rearrangement links TRBV19 to TRBJ2-7; TRBD1 might be the D (6 bases). The germline CDR1 and CDR2 sequences are LNHDA and SQIVND (reference sequence). The CDR3 length is 13 residues. V lost 2 bases and J lost 5, with 10 bases in between. CDR3 sequence: CASSIKQGHEQYF. The CDR3 nucleotides are TGTGCCAGTAGTATAAAACAGGGCCACGAGCAGTACTTC.

The chain uses TRBV2 and TRBJ1-5; tentative D call: TRBD1 (5 bases). Trimming removed 4 bases at V and 9 bases at J, with 13 bases between. Per the germline V gene, CDR1 is SNHLY and CDR2 is FYNNEI. The CDR3 runs 13 residues. CDR3 amino acids: CASSGGPVRPQHF. The DNA of the CDR3 is TGTGCCAGCAGTGGGGGCCCCGTGCGGCCCCAGCATTTT.

This clone was observed a few times. The V and J genes are TRBV6-5 and TRBJ1-1, with D maybe TRBD1 (6 bases). Trimming took 8 bases from V and 1 from J, leaving 8 bases between them. The CDR3 length is 12 residues. Germline V gene lookup returns CDR1 MNHEY and CDR2 SVGAGI. CDR3 region: CASGGQNTEAFF. The CDR3 bases are TGTGCCAGCGGGGGGCAGAACACTGAAGCTTTCTTT.

A note on this clone: Since the CDR3 does not end with the conserved phenylalanine or tryptophan, this likely comes from a read error. The DNA is left out, because the CDR3 cannot be placed on it with certainty; the CDR3 is given as TCRdb lists it. V usage is TRBV6-4 and J usage is TRBJ2-7. The CDR3 extends over 8 residues, inclusive of both ends. Germline V gives CDR1 MRHNA, CDR2 SNTAGT. The CDR3 is CASSRRPS.

This chain uses TRBV11-2 with TRBJ2-3, with TRBD2 identical over 12 bases. The CDR3 totals 17 residues. Losses at the gene ends were 5 bases for V and 1 base for J; bases not matched to a gene: 7. Germline CDR1 SGHAT, CDR2 FQNNGV. Here the CDR3 reads CASSPRTSGIGTDTQYF. DNA for the CDR3: TGTGCCAGCAGCCCGCGGACTAGCGGGATCGGCACAGATACGCAGTATTTT.

This clone was seen a single time. The genes are TRBV5-1 and TRBJ2-1, with a weak D call TRBD2 (5 bases). V lost 2 bases, J lost 9 bases, and 9 bases lay in between. Germline CDR1 reads SGHRS; CDR2 reads YFSETQ. The CDR3 extends over 12 amino acids. The DNA for the CDR3 is TGCGCCAGCAGCTTTAGCCTAGCTGAGCAGTTCTTC. Its translation: CASSFSLAEQFF.

V is TRBV5-1 and J is TRBJ1-1, with a tentative D call TRBD1 (5 bases). This CDR3 region has 16 residues. CDR1 and CDR2 (germline): SGHRS, YFSETQ. Trimming pared 5 bases from V and 0 bases from J, leaving 17 bases between. The CDR3 reads CASSLLTDMMNTEAFF. The CDR3 coding sequence is TGCGCCAGCAGTCTATTGACAGATATGATGAACACTGAAGCTTTCTTT. The full variable domain, its missing parts supplied by reference TRBV5-1 and TRBJ1-1, is KAGVTQTPRYLIKTRGQQVTLSCSPISGHRSVSWYQQTPGQGLQFLFEYFSETQRNKGNFPGRFSGRQFSNSRSEMNVSTLELGDSALYLCASSLLTDMMNTEAFFGQGTRLTVV.

The chain uses TRBV7-9 and TRBJ2-7; perhaps TRBD2 as D (5 bases). The V end lost 5 bases, the J end lost 8 bases, and 10 bases lay between the germline ends. The CDR3 runs 11 residues. CDR1 SEHNR and CDR2 FQNEAQ come from the germline V gene (reference sequence). In DNA, the CDR3 is TGTGCCAGCAGCAGAGAGGGTAAGCAGTACTTC. Residues: CASSREGKQYF.

This clone was seen only once. V and J are TRBV6-5 and TRBJ1-1; 12 bases line up with TRBD1. With V trimmed by 4 bases and J by 5 bases, 5 bases remained unmatched. This CDR3 contains 15 residues. The germline CDR1 and CDR2 sequences are MNHEY and SVGAGI. CDR3 amino acids: CASSSRDRGRTEAFF. For the CDR3, the DNA is TGTGCCAGCAGTTCCCGGGACAGGGGGCGAACTGAAGCTTTCTTT.

V usage is TRBV28 and J usage is TRBJ2-2; D not certain. Germline-derived CDR1 and CDR2 are MDHEN and SYDVKM. The length of the CDR3 is 13 residues. Trimming took off 8 bases at V and 4 bases at J, with 11 bases between the two ends. In DNA form, the CDR3 reads TGTGCCAGCGTGTATACGAGCACCGGGGAGCTGTTTTTT. It encodes CASVYTSTGELFF. Supplemented by reference TRBV28 and TRBJ2-2, the full variable domain reads DVKVTQSSRYLVKRTGEKVFLECVQDMDHENMFWYRQDPGLGLRLIYFSYDVKMKEKGDIPEGYSVSREKKERFSLILESASTNQTSMYLCASVYTSTGELFFGEGSRLTVL.